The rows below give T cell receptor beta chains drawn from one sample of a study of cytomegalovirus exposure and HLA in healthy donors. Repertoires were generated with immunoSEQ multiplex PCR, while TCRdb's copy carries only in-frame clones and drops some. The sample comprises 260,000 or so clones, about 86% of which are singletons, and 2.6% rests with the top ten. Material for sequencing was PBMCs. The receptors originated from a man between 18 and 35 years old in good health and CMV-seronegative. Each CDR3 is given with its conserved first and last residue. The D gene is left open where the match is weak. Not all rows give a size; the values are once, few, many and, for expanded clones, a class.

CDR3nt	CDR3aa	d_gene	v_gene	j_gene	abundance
TGTGCCAGCAGCCGAGACCCGCGGGGGGAATCACCCCTCCACTTT	CASSRDPRGESPLHF	NA	TRBV28	TRBJ1-6	NA
TGTGCCAGCAACGTGGGAGGTACCACAGATACGCAGTATTTT	CASNVGGTTDTQYF	NA	TRBV2	TRBJ2-3	once
TGTGCCAGTAGTCCCTATTTCCAGGGGGCTGATGGCTACACCTTC	CASSPYFQGADGYTF	TRBD1	TRBV19	TRBJ1-2	NA
TGTGCCAGTAGTCCGGAGCAGGGACATGGGCTTCAGCCCCAGCATTTT	CASSPEQGHGLQPQHF	NA	TRBV19	TRBJ1-5	NA
TGTGCCAGCAGTTCAACGCACAGGCCTCTCTCCTACAATGAGCAGTTCTTC	CASSSTHRPLSYNEQFF	NA	TRBV27	TRBJ2-1	NA
TGCGCCAGCAGTGGGCACACCGGGGCCAACGTCCTGACTTTC	CASSGHTGANVLTF	NA	TRBV10-2	TRBJ2-6	NA
TGTGCCAGCAGCGCGTTACAGGGCTACGAGCAGTACTTC	CASSALQGYEQYF	NA	TRBV7-6	TRBJ2-7	NA
TGTGCCAGTAGTATCATGGGGGGGGATCAGCCCCAGCATTTT	CASSIMGGDQPQHF	NA	TRBV19	TRBJ1-5	NA
TGCGCCAGCAGCTTGGAGTTTACTAGCGGGAGGGAGACCCAGTACTTC	CASSLEFTSGRETQYF	TRBD2	TRBV5-1	TRBJ2-5	NA
TGTGCCAGCAGCTTTTTGGACTTTGACACAGATACGCAGTATTTT	CASSFLDFDTDTQYF	NA	TRBV11-2	TRBJ2-3	NA
TGTGCCAGCAGTTTACCTGGCCAAGATCATAACGAGCAGTACTTC	CASSLPGQDHNEQYF	NA	TRBV28	TRBJ2-7	NA
TGTGCCAGCTCTCCGGGACTATCTCCCGAGCAGTACTTC	CASSPGLSPEQYF	TRBD2	TRBV18	TRBJ2-7	few
TGTGCCAGCAGTTTCGGGAATGGCAATGAGCAGTTCTTC	CASSFGNGNEQFF	NA	TRBV28	TRBJ2-1	NA
TGTGCCAGCAGCCAGAGGAGGACCTATAATTCACCCCTCCACTTT	CASSQRRTYNSPLHF	NA	TRBV7-2	TRBJ1-6	NA
TGTGCCAGCAGCAGCCCCCCAAACACTGAAGCTTTCTTT	CASSSPPNTEAFF	NA	TRBV5-6	TRBJ1-1	NA
TGCGCCAGCAGTGAATCAGGGGGCGGAAACACCATATATTTT	CASSESGGGNTIYF	TRBD1	TRBV10-2	TRBJ1-3	NA
TGTGCCAGCAGCTCCGGAGACCTGGGACAGACAGGAAAACTGTTTTTT	CASSSGDLGQTGKLFF	TRBD1	TRBV7-2	TRBJ1-4	NA
TGTGCCAGCAGCGTAGCCCCACCACTAGCGGGAGGCAATGAGCAGTTCTTC	CASSVAPPLAGGNEQFF	TRBD2	TRBV9	TRBJ2-1	NA
TGTGCCAGCAGTTTATTAAGGGGTGACAATGAGCAGTTCTTC	CASSLLRGDNEQFF	NA	TRBV28	TRBJ2-1	NA
TGTGCCAGCAGCTTCGGGGGCCGGGGGGACACCATATATTTT	CASSFGGRGDTIYF	NA	TRBV5-8	TRBJ1-3	NA
TGTGCCAGCAGCTTGGGCAGGGCCACCGAGCAGTACTTC	CASSLGRATEQYF	NA	TRBV5-8	TRBJ2-7	NA
TGTGCCAGCAGCTCGCGAGAGGGTACATTGCTTAGCACAGATACGCAGTATTTT	CASSSREGTLLSTDTQYF	NA	TRBV7-9	TRBJ2-3	NA
TGCGCCAGCGCGGGGGGGTTTCAAGAGACCCAGTACTTC	CASAGGFQETQYF	TRBD2	TRBV5-1	TRBJ2-5	once
TGCGCCAGCAGCTTGGTTGCCCGACAGGGAATGGACTACACCTTC	CASSLVARQGMDYTF	TRBD1	TRBV5-1	TRBJ1-2	NA
TGCGCCAGCAGCCAAGATAGGACTAGTAGTGAGCAGTACTTC	CASSQDRTSSEQYF	TRBD2	TRBV4-3	TRBJ2-7	NA
TGCGCCAGCAGCTCCCAGGGGAGTGGAAACACCATATATTTT	CASSSQGSGNTIYF	NA	TRBV5-1	TRBJ1-3	NA
TGTGCCAGCAGCGGGAGGACAGGGGAGAGCACTGAAGCTTTCTTT	CASSGRTGESTEAFF	TRBD1	TRBV9	TRBJ1-1	NA
TGTGCCAGCAGCGTCGACGGACAGAAGGGTGCTGAAGCTTTCTTT	CASSVDGQKGAEAFF	NA	TRBV9	TRBJ1-1	few
TGCGCCAGCAGTCTGCTGGGGGGGCGGGGCTCAGATACGCAGTATTTT	CASSLLGGRGSDTQYF	NA	TRBV5-1	TRBJ2-3	NA
TGTGCCAGCAGTTTAGGACCCCCCGGGACAGGGGACGAGCAGTACTTC	CASSLGPPGTGDEQYF	TRBD1	TRBV28	TRBJ2-7	NA
TGCGCCAGCAGCCAAGATAGACAGGGTGCGGATGAGCAGTTCTTC	CASSQDRQGADEQFF	TRBD1	TRBV4-3	TRBJ2-1	NA
TGTGCCAGCAGTGCTCCCGGCGGCGGCTACACCTTC	CASSAPGGGYTF	NA	TRBV28	TRBJ1-2	NA
TGTGCCTGGAGTGTGCCCCCTGGCAGGGTTTCACTCCACTTT	CAWSVPPGRVSLHF	NA	TRBV30	TRBJ1-6	NA
TGTGCCAGTAGTTTGACAGGGGTAGGACCTGGGGCCAACGTCCTGACTTTC	CASSLTGVGPGANVLTF	TRBD1	TRBV19	TRBJ2-6	NA
TGTGCCAGCAGTTCCTCTAGCGGGGGGCTCTTTAATGAGCAGTTCTTC	CASSSSSGGLFNEQFF	TRBD2	TRBV27	TRBJ2-1	NA